This T cell receptor (beta chain) was retrieved from a study of T cells in Graves' hyperthyroidism and ophthalmopathy. The overall study: Once the initial diagnosis was made, peripheral blood was obtained before any treatment.

Study-wide results and caveats: A median around 5.9 months before onset, the model predicted ophthalmopathy.

The source material, RNA transcripts, was used to amplify TCR beta CDR3 regions. The primer set for the first-round RT-PCR of the TCR CDR3 was HTBI. In TCRdb, the multiplex PCR reads were re-called with MiXCR into one record per CDR3 protein. The sample yields hundreds of thousands of distinct CDR3 sequences, nearly 20% seen once. The length of the CDR3 is 16 residues. Germline values: CDR1 SGHRS, CDR2 YFSETQ. V was clipped by 3 bases and J by 10 bases; unmatched bases: 11. This clonotype was seen only a few times. What it binds is unknown. Not enrolled were patients with uncontrolled infection, other autoimmune disease, pregnancy or lactation.

Sequencing was performed on blood. This rearrangement joins TRBV5-1 to TRBJ1-6; 9 nucleotides align to TRBD1. The TCR sequence derives from a man aged 35 to 55 with Graves' ophthalmopathy. CDR3 region: CASSSAHWTGDSPLHF. In nucleotides, the CDR3 is TGCGCCAGCAGCTCAGCTCATTGGACAGGGGACTCACCCCTCCACTTT. Combining the CDR3 with reference TRBV5-1 and TRBJ1-6 gives the whole variable domain KAGVTQTPRYLIKTRGQQVTLSCSPISGHRSVSWYQQTPGQGLQFLFEYFSETQRNKGNFPGRFSGRQFSNSRSEMNVSTLELGDSALYLCASSSAHWTGDSPLHFGNGTRLTVT.